A selection of T cell receptor beta chains follows, all from one sample in a study of PD-1 blockade in classical Hodgkin lymphoma. Assay used: immunoSEQ multiplex PCR; TCRdb lists only in-frame clones, some missing. The sample lists about 64,000 clones, roughly nine tenths seen once, with 6.5% to 9.5% in the top ten. The sample here was peripheral blood mononuclear cells (PBMCs), taken before the fourth cycle of nivolumab. These TCRs come from a human donor with classical Hodgkin lymphoma. The CDR3 runs from the conserved cysteine through the conserved F or W. The order of the fields is J gene, CDR3 length, D gene, V gene, clone size, CDR3 protein, CDR3 DNA. A D gene is named only where the DNA matches it firmly. Size values are once, few and many counts, or a class for expanded clones, and some rows have none.

TRBJ2-2	18	-	TRBV18	once	CASSSLLVGQWNTGELFF	TGTGCCAGCTCCAGTCTTTTAGTTGGACAGTGGAACACCGGGGAGCTGTTTTTT
TRBJ2-3	12	-	TRBV5-1	-	CASSLESAAQYF	TGCGCCAGCAGCTTGGAGTCCGCTGCGCAGTATTTT
TRBJ2-5	14	-	TRBV11-2	-	CASSLIRFQETQYF	TGTGCCAGCAGCTTAATCAGGTTCCAAGAGACCCAGTACTTC
TRBJ2-5	14	-	TRBV7-9	once	CASSSPQGGETQYF	TGTGCCAGCAGCTCCCCACAGGGAGGAGAGACCCAGTACTTC
TRBJ2-1	16	TRBD2	TRBV6-6	-	CASSYSILADHNEQFF	TGTGCCAGCAGTTACTCGATACTAGCGGACCACAATGAGCAGTTCTTC
TRBJ2-1	18	TRBD2	TRBV11-3	-	CASSSEAGGPSSYNEQFF	TGTGCCAGCAGCTCCGAAGCGGGAGGGCCGAGCTCCTACAATGAGCAGTTCTTC
TRBJ2-7	18	TRBD1	TRBV28	-	CASSPRDRGFSGSYEQYF	TGTGCCAGCAGTCCTCGGGACAGGGGCTTTTCAGGATCCTACGAGCAGTACTTC
TRBJ2-2	14	-	TRBV27	-	CASSPSLNTGELFF	TGTGCCAGCAGTCCCAGCCTGAACACCGGGGAGCTGTTTTTT
TRBJ2-1	15	-	TRBV4-1	-	CASSQVPDRYNEQFF	TGCGCCAGCAGCCAAGTCCCTGACAGGTACAATGAGCAGTTCTTC
TRBJ1-1	17	-	TRBV4-1	-	CASSQDRTRATNTEAFF	TGCGCCAGCAGCCAAGATCGAACCAGGGCCACGAACACTGAAGCTTTCTTT
TRBJ1-5	15	-	TRBV12-1	-	CASSFLDGLPRPQHF	TGTGCCAGCAGCTTTCTGGACGGCCTCCCAAGGCCCCAGCATTTT
TRBJ2-1	14	TRBD2	TRBV6-1	once	CASSERAGANEQFF	TGTGCCAGCAGTGAAAGAGCGGGGGCTAATGAGCAGTTCTTC
TRBJ1-5	13	-	TRBV7-8	-	CASSLVFNQPQHF	TGTGCCAGCAGCTTAGTCTTTAATCAGCCCCAGCATTTT
TRBJ1-5	17	TRBD1	TRBV19	-	CASSSPGQGYGNQPQHF	TGTGCCAGTAGTAGCCCGGGACAGGGGTACGGCAATCAGCCCCAGCATTTT
TRBJ2-1	16	TRBD2	TRBV5-1	-	CASSSIGLAGANEQFF	TGCGCCAGCAGCTCAATAGGACTAGCGGGGGCCAATGAGCAGTTCTTC
TRBJ2-2	16	-	TRBV28	-	CASNIYDRINTGELFF	TGTGCCAGCAACATCTATGACAGGATAAACACCGGGGAGCTGTTTTTT
TRBJ2-1	16	TRBD2	TRBV19	-	CASTLRWAGGYNEQFF	TGTGCCAGTACCCTCCGCTGGGCGGGAGGGTACAATGAGCAGTTCTTC
TRBJ2-1	13	-	TRBV27	once	CATTSTVDNEQFF	TGTGCCACCACCAGCACCGTCGACAATGAGCAGTTCTTC
TRBJ1-1	15	-	TRBV6-5	-	CASRGPGLMNTEAFF	TGTGCCAGCAGGGGACCGGGGCTTATGAACACTGAAGCTTTCTTT
TRBJ2-6	12	-	TRBV11-2	-	CASGAGANVLTF	TGTGCCAGCGGCGCAGGGGCCAACGTCCTGACTTTC
TRBJ2-7	14	TRBD1	TRBV27	-	CASSLRGPYYEQYF	TGTGCCAGCAGCCTCAGGGGGCCATATTACGAGCAGTACTTC
TRBJ2-1	12	TRBD2	TRBV2	-	CASTGLADEQFF	TGTGCCAGCACTGGACTAGCGGATGAGCAGTTCTTC
TRBJ2-7	14	-	TRBV4-2	-	CASSQDLPDYEQYF	TGTGCCAGCAGCCAAGACCTCCCGGACTACGAGCAGTACTTC
TRBJ1-1	14	-	TRBV5-1	-	CASSLGGMNTEAFF	TGCGCCAGCAGCTTGGGGGGAATGAACACTGAAGCTTTCTTT
TRBJ1-6	15	TRBD1	TRBV27	-	CASSSITGGWSPLHF	TGTGCCAGCAGTTCGATCACAGGGGGCTGGTCACCCCTCCACTTT
TRBJ2-1	18	TRBD2	TRBV5-1	-	CASSLRPTSGTSYNEQFF	TGCGCCAGCAGCTTGCGCCCTACTAGCGGGACCTCCTACAATGAGCAGTTCTTC
TRBJ2-2	16	-	TRBV19	-	CASSIDIGSWTGELFF	TGTGCCAGTAGTATAGATATCGGGAGCTGGACCGGGGAGCTGTTTTTT
TRBJ2-7	12	-	TRBV2	-	CASTRQPYEQYF	TGTGCCAGTACCAGACAGCCCTATGAGCAGTACTTC
TRBJ2-1	13	-	TRBV29-1	once	CSAGSGTSSEQFF	TGCAGCGCTGGAAGCGGGACATCCAGTGAGCAGTTCTTC
TRBJ1-1	18	-	TRBV7-2	once	CASSQRITGLGMNTEAFF	TGTGCCAGCAGCCAACGGATCACGGGGTTGGGGATGAACACTGAAGCTTTCTTT
TRBJ2-1	11	-	TRBV5-1	-	CASSRSVEQFF	TGCGCCAGCAGCCGATCGGTTGAGCAGTTCTTC
TRBJ1-1	12	-	TRBV4-1	-	CASRRANTEAFF	TGCGCCAGCAGGAGGGCGAACACTGAAGCTTTCTTT
TRBJ2-3	17	TRBD2	TRBV10-1	-	CASNRPGLAGLTDTQYF	TGCGCCAGCAACCGTCCGGGACTAGCGGGCCTCACAGATACGCAGTATTTT
TRBJ2-7	13	-	TRBV13	-	CASSFGRSYEQYF	TGTGCCAGCAGCTTCGGCAGGTCCTACGAGCAGTACTTC
TRBJ2-1	18	TRBD2	TRBV4-1	-	CASSQELPLAGAYNEQFF	TGCGCCAGCAGCCAAGAACTCCCTCTAGCGGGAGCCTACAATGAGCAGTTCTTC
TRBJ2-3	12	-	TRBV7-8	-	CASSLARDTQYF	TGTGCCAGCAGCTTAGCCCGGGATACGCAGTATTTT
TRBJ2-1	16	TRBD2	TRBV27	-	CASSPLLPGGPNEQFF	TGTGCCAGCAGCCCCCTACTACCGGGAGGGCCCAATGAGCAGTTCTTC
TRBJ1-2	15	TRBD1	TRBV7-8	-	CASSLLRDRDYGYTF	TGTGCCAGCAGCCTCCTGAGGGACAGGGATTATGGCTACACCTTC
TRBJ2-5	15	-	TRBV5-4	-	CASSLSPGGEETQYF	TGTGCCAGCAGCTTGAGCCCGGGGGGCGAAGAGACCCAGTACTTC
TRBJ1-5	13	-	TRBV7-8	-	CASSLDSNQPQHF	TGTGCCAGCAGCTTAGATAGCAATCAGCCCCAGCATTTT
TRBJ1-2	18	TRBD1	TRBV9	-	CASSVSGQGLGFGYGYTF	TGTGCCAGCAGCGTAAGTGGACAGGGGCTGGGGTTTGGCTATGGCTACACCTTC
TRBJ2-7	15	-	TRBV16	-	CASAGYETGPYEQYF	TGTGCCAGCGCAGGTTACGAGACAGGCCCCTACGAGCAGTACTTC
TRBJ1-1	14	TRBD1	TRBV2	-	CASSETGGITEAFF	TGTGCCAGCAGTGAAACAGGGGGAATCACTGAAGCTTTCTTT
TRBJ2-3	13	TRBD1	TRBV6-5	once	CASSSTGGDTQYF	TGTGCCAGCAGCAGCACAGGGGGTGATACGCAGTATTTT
TRBJ1-2	15	TRBD1	TRBV6-6	-	CASSSGQGVSLGYTF	TGTGCCAGCAGTTCCGGACAGGGGGTATCGCTTGGCTACACCTTC
TRBJ2-7	16	TRBD1	TRBV5-1	-	CASSSTNRGAAYEQYF	TGCGCCAGCAGCTCGACGAACAGGGGCGCTGCCTACGAGCAGTACTTC
TRBJ2-2	15	-	TRBV12-2	-	CASRCRLVGTGELFF	TGTGCAAGTCGCTGCCGACTCGTCGGCACCGGGGAGCTGTTTTTT
TRBJ2-7	15	-	TRBV6-1	-	CASTAGPSSLYEQYF	TGTGCCAGCACCGCGGGACCCTCCTCCCTTTACGAGCAGTACTTC